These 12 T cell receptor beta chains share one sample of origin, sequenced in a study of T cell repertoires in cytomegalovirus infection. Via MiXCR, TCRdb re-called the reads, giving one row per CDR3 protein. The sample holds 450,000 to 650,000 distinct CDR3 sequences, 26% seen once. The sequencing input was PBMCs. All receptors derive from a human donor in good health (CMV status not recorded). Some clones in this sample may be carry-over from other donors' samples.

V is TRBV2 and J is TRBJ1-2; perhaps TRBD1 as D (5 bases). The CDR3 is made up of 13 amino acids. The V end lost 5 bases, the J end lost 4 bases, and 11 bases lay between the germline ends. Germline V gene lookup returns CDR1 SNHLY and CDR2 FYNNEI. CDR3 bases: TGTGCCAGCAGTCCTCGGGGGGGCTATGGCTACACCTTC. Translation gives CASSPRGGYGYTF.

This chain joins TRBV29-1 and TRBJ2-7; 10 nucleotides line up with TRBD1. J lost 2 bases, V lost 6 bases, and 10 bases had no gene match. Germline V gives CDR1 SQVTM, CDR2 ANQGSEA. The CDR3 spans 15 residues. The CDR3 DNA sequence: TGCAGCGTGATCCTACTCGGACAGGGGGCCTACGAGCAGTACTTC. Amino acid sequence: CSVILLGQGAYEQYF.

The CDR3 protein is CSANTAGAGLNTEAFF. The DNA of the CDR3 is TGCAGTGCTAACACTGCCGGGGCAGGCTTGAACACTGAAGCTTTCTTT. J is TRBJ1-1 and V is TRBV20-1; D is possibly TRBD1 (5 bases). Germline CDR1 and CDR2: DFQATT and SNEGSKA (reference sequence). Deletions cut 4 bases from V and 0 bases from J, with 18 bases between. This CDR3 comprises 16 residues.

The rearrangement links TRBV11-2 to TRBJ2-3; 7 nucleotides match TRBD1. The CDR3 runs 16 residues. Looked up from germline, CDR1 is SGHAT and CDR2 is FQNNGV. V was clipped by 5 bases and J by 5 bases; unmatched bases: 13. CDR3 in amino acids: CASSKYRDSAEDTQYF. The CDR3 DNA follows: TGTGCCAGCAGCAAATATAGGGACAGCGCAGAAGATACGCAGTATTTT.

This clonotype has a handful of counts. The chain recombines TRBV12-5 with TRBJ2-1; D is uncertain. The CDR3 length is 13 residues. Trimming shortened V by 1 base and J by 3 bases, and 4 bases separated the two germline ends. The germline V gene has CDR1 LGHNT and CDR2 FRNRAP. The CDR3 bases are TGTGCTAGTGGTTTGGCTAACTACAATGAGCAGTTCTTC. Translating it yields CASGLANYNEQFF.

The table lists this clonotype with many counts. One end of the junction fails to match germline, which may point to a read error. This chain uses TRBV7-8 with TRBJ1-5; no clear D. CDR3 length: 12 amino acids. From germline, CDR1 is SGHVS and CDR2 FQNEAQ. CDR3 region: CATGRSNQPQHF. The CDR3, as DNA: TGCGCTACGGGCCGGAGCAATCAGCCCCAGCATTTT.

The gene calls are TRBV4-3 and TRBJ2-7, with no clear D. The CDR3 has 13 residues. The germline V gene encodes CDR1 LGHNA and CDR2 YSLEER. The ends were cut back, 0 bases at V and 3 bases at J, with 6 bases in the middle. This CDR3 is CASSQDSGYEQYF. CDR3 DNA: TGCGCCAGCAGCCAAGATTCAGGCTACGAGCAGTACTTC.

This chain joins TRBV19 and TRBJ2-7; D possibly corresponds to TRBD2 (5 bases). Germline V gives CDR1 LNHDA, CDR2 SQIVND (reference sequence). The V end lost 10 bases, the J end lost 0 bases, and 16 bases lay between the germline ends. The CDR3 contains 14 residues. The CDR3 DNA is TGTGCCACCGCGCCCCCGGGAATCTCCTACGAGCAGTACTTC. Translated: CATAPPGISYEQYF.

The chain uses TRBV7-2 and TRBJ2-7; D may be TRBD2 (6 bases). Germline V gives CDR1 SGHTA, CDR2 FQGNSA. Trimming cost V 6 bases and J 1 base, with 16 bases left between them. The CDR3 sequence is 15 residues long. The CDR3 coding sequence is TGTGCCAGCAGTAGCAAGGGGACTGCGTCCTACGAGCAGTACTTC. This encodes CASSSKGTASYEQYF. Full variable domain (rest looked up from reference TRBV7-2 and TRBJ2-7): GAGVSQSPSNKVTEKGKDVELRCDPISGHTALYWYRQSLGQGLEFLIYFQGNSAPDKSGLPSDRFSAERTGGSVSTLTIQRTQQEDSAVYLCASSSKGTASYEQYFGPGTRLTVT.

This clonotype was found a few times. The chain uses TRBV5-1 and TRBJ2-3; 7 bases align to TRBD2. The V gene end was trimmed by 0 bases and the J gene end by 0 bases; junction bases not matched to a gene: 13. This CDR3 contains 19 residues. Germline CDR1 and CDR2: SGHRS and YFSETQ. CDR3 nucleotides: TGCGCCAGCAGCTTGGCGGCTAGCGGACATCTACCTAGCACAGATACGCAGTATTTT. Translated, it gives CASSLAASGHLPSTDTQYF.

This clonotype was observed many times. Here the CDR3 reads CASSSGTASNQPQHF. CDR3 coding DNA: TGTGCCAGTAGTTCCGGGACAGCGAGCAATCAGCCCCAGCATTTT. The V gene is TRBV19, the J gene TRBJ1-5; 7 bases map to TRBD1. The junction had 5 bases not matched to a gene; V was cut back by 5 bases and J by 1 base. The CDR3 has 15 amino acids. The V gene's germline CDR1 is LNHDA and CDR2 SQIVND (reference sequence).

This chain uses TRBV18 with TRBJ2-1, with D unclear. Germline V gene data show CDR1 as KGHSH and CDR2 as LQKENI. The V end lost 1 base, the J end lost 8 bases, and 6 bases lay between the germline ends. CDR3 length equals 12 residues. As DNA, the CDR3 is TGTGCCAGCTCACCACTGGCGGATGAGCAGTTCTTC. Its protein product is CASSPLADEQFF.